Listed here is a single TCR beta chain. Its antigen remains unknown. The source of the sample is a study of shared clonotypes between healthy human individuals. Study summary: Sampling drew on donors who were a couple of women and three men aged 18 to 49. Each donor had three CD4 naive, three CD4 memory, two CD8 naive and one CD8 memory plate.

The germline gives CDR1 SNHLY, CDR2 FYNNEI. The V gene end was trimmed by 8 bases and the J gene end by 6 bases; junction bases not matched to a gene: 9. The CDR3 contains 13 residues. General study points: Blood alone was sampled, and tissue repertoires likely differ.

Method: immunoSEQ multiplex PCR; TCRdb's copy keeps in-frame clones and lacks some. The data show some 1.1 million clones, roughly 80% seen once. The receptor's source is a man aged 18 to 29 in good health. Some clones in this sample may be carry-over from other donors' samples. The sequenced material came from memory CD4+ T cells from PBMCs. Subset in this sample: CD45RA-negative fraction. V usage is TRBV2 and J usage is TRBJ1-1, with 7 bases aligning to TRBD1. CDR3 residues: CASRTQGTAEAFF. The CDR3 bases are TGTGCCAGCCGGACACAGGGGACAGCTGAAGCTTTCTTT.